This T cell receptor (beta chain) was obtained from a study of early T cells in non-severe SARS-CoV-2 infection (dated by TCRdb to about 2021). About the investigation overall: Because TCR sequencing was done on bulk RNA from unsorted whole blood, the alpha and beta chains could not be paired. The full study reports these points: VDJdb matching was skewed toward anti-spike CD8 responses and likely underestimated virus-specific expansions, missing private and CD4 specificities.

The library was obtained by 5' RACE. Sequenced using a NextSeq 500. To correct for sequencing error and PCR bias, the TCR library protocol tagged individual cDNA molecules with unique molecular identifiers. Sequencing covered both TCR alpha and beta chains, and within each sample the abundances of alpha and beta sequences were tightly co-correlated. The paper's processing steps were these. Decombinator V4 was used to perform V gene, J gene and CDR3 annotation of TCR sequences. TCRs were defined as expanded if a significant change between any two time points was detected under a Poisson model with p below 0.0001. Abundances of TCRs were expressed as counts per million after normalisation to the total number of TCRs sequenced in each sample. TRAV1-2 paired with TRAJ12, TRAJ20 or TRAJ33 defined MAIT TCRs, while TRAV10 paired with TRAJ18 defined iNKT TCRs. VDJdb, accessed on 1 November 2021, was searched for TCRs annotated for CMV, EBV and SARS-CoV-2, and TCRs annotated for more than one antigen were excluded. TCRdb trimmed the raw reads at Q25, called clones with MiXCR and kept productive beta chains. Rows with one shared CDR3 protein collapse into an entry with the most common genes and DNA. The V and J calls were not made by the authors but by TCRdb's processing. For this sample there are around 50,000 distinct CDR3 sequences; more than 6.5% appear just once. The ten largest clonotypes hold 5% to 6.5% of the sample.

Unmatched junction bases come to 16, with V trimmed by 4 bases and J by 4 bases. The CDR3 measures 18 amino acids from cysteine to phenylalanine. The read is trimmed to its CDR3 DNA, 54 bases read in frame from base 1. Sequences SEHNR (CDR1) and FQNEAQ (CDR2) are obtained from the germline V gene (reference sequence). Set within a cohort of healthcare workers in London, UK, this nested case-control study involved weekly PCR testing of nasopharyngeal swabs along with blood sampling. Healthcare workers were recruited during the week of the UK lockdown, between 23 and 31 March 2020, and followed weekly for up to about 15 weeks. Concerning this clonotype itself: The antigen this receptor binds is unknown. No base-level quality is on record; no much larger clone is a single base apart.

Sequencing was done on a sample of whole blood. The chain is made from TRBV7-9 and TRBJ2-3; the junction holds 8 bases that match TRBD2. The clonotype comes from an adult who was a healthcare worker with PCR-confirmed SARS-CoV-2 infection or an uninfected control (not recorded which). The CDR3 sequence is CASSSSTSGGTGADTQYF. The DNA sequence is given as TGTGCCAGCAGCTCCTCCACTAGCGGCGGGACGGGGGCAGATACGCAGTATTTT.